This entry concerns a single T cell receptor (beta chain). No antigen is known for it. TCRdb's table, derived via immunoSEQ multiplex PCR, lists solely in-frame clones and lacks some. In total the sample includes 20,000 to 25,000 clones, none of them seen once. Peripheral blood was collected from the related graft donor on the marrow donation day. V was trimmed by 0 bases and J by 1 base, leaving 9 bases between them. This CDR3 is built from 15 residues. Per germline, CDR1 SGHNT and CDR2 YYREEE (reference sequence). These data come from a study of T cells after posttransplantation cyclophosphamide. Regarding the study as a whole: Donor CD8+ memory clones often dominated recipient blood repertoires at later times. Skin or GI-infiltrating T cells shared few TRB sequences with blood.

This TCR derives from a woman aged 55-69 years in good health, CMV-negative, and a related stem cell transplant donor. The gene calls are TRBV5-4 and TRBJ2-3; D gene ambiguous. The specimen was PBMCs. The DNA of the CDR3 is TGTGCCAGCAGCTTGGGTGGTAGCCGCACAGATACGCAGTATTTT. Its protein product is CASSLGGSRTDTQYF.